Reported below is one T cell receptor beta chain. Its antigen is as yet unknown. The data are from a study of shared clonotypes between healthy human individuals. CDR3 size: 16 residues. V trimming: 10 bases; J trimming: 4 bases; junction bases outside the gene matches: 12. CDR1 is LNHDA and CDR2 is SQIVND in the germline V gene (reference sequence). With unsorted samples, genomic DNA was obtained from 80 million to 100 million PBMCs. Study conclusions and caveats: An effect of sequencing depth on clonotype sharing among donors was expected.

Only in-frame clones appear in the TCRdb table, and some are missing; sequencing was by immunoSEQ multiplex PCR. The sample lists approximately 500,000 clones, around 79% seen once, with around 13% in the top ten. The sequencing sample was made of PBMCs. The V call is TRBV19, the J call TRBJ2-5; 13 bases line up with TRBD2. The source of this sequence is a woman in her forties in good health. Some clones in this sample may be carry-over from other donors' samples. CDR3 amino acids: CATRGLAGVGRETQYF. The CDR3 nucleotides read TGTGCCACCCGTGGACTAGCGGGAGTGGGGAGAGAGACCCAGTACTTC.